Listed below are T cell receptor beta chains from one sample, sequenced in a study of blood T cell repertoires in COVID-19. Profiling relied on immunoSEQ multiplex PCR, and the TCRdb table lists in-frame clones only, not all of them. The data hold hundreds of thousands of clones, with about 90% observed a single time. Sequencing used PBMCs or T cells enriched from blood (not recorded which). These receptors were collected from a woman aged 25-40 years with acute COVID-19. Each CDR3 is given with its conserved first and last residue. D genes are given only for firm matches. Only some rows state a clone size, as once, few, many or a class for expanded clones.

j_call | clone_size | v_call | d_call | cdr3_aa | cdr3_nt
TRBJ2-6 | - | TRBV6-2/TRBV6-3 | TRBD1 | CASSYSWDRPSGANVLTF | TGTGCCAGCAGTTACTCGTGGGACAGACCCTCTGGGGCCAACGTCCTGACTTTC
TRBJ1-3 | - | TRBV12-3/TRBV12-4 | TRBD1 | CASSTGAGNTIYF | TGTGCCAGCAGTACAGGGGCTGGAAACACCATATATTTT
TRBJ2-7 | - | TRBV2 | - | CASSEIAGSYEQYF | TGTGCCAGCAGTGAAATCGCAGGATCCTACGAGCAGTACTTC
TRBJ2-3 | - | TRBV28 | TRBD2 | CASSLYSGLAGGRDTQYF | TGTGCCAGCAGTTTATACTCCGGACTAGCGGGGGGCAGGGATACGCAGTATTTT
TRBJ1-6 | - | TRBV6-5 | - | CASRARSFSPLHF | TGTGCCAGCAGGGCCCGTTCTTTTTCACCCCTCCACTTT
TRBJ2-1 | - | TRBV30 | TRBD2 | CAWSRLAGNEQFF | TGTGCCTGGAGTAGGCTAGCGGGGAATGAGCAGTTCTTC
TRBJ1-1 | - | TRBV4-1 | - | CASSQVTGMNTEAFF | TGCGCCAGCAGCCAAGTCACAGGTATGAACACTGAAGCTTTCTTT
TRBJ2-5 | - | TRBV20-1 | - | CSASYRVLGETQYF | TGCAGTGCTAGTTACAGGGTCCTCGGGGAGACCCAGTACTTC
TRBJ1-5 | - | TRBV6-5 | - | CASSRTVDQPQHF | TGTGCCAGCAGTCGGACAGTCGATCAGCCCCAGCATTTT
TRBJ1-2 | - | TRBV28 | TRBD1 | CASRPRGRRNYGYTF | TGTGCCAGCAGACCCAGGGGGCGGAGGAACTATGGCTACACCTTC
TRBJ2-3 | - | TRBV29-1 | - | CSVVLVVDTQYF | TGCAGCGTTGTACTAGTAGTTGATACGCAGTATTTT
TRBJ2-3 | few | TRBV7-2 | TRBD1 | CASSLEGDRGPDTQYF | TGTGCCAGCAGCCTGGAGGGGGACAGGGGCCCAGATACGCAGTATTTT
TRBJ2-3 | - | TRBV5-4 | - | CASRGGGTADTQYF | TGTGCCAGCAGAGGGGGTGGCACAGCAGATACGCAGTATTTT
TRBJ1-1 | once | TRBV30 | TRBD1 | CAWFTPGGTEAFF | TGTGCCTGGTTTACACCAGGGGGCACTGAAGCTTTCTTT
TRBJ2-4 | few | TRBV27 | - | CASSPPGVIAKNIQYF | TGTGCCAGCAGTCCCCCCGGGGTTATAGCCAAAAACATTCAGTACTTC
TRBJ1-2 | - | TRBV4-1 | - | CASSQPGEGYTF | TGCGCCAGCAGCCAACCAGGGGAAGGCTACACCTTC
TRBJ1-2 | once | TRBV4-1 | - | CASSPGGGSYGYTF | TGCGCCAGCAGCCCCGGGGGAGGAAGCTATGGCTACACCTTC
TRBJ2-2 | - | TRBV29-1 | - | CSSRTWGTGELFF | TGCAGCTCCCGGACTTGGGGTACCGGGGAGCTGTTTTTT
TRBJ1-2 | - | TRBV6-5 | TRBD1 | CASRGQGVNYGYTF | TGTGCCAGCAGGGGACAGGGAGTGAACTATGGCTACACCTTC
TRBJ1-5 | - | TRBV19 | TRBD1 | CASRPDRDGNQPQHF | TGTGCCAGTAGACCCGACAGGGACGGCAATCAGCCCCAGCATTTT
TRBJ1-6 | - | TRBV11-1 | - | CASSFGLWNSPLHF | TGTGCCAGCAGCTTCGGGTTATGGAATTCACCCCTCCACTTT
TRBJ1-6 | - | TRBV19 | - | CASMGGRSPLHF | TGTGCCAGTATGGGGGGTCGTTCACCCCTCCACTTT
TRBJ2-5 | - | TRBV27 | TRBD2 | CASQGLAGQETQYF | TGTGCCAGCCAGGGACTAGCGGGGCAAGAGACCCAGTACTTC
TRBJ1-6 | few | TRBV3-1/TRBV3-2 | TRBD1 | CASSQAVVTGVNSPLHF | TGTGCCAGCAGCCAAGCCGTAGTGACAGGGGTAAATTCACCCCTCCACTTT
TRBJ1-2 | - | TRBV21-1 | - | CASSKATGNYGYTF | TGTGCCAGCAGCAAAGCCACAGGGAACTATGGCTACACCTTC
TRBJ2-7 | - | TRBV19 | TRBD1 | CASSMGTGLYEQYF | TGTGCCAGTAGTATGGGGACAGGGTTATACGAGCAGTACTTC
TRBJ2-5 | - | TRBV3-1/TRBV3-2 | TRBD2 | CASSQPSGPAGVTETQYF | TGTGCCAGCAGCCAACCCTCGGGTCCAGCGGGAGTTACAGAGACCCAGTACTTC
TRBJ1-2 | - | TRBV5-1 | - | CASSLRPLQEFNYGYTF | TGCGCCAGCAGCTTGAGACCCCTACAGGAGTTTAACTATGGCTACACCTTC
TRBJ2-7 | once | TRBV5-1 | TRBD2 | CASSLTSGYEQYF | TGCGCCAGCAGCTTAACTAGCGGATACGAGCAGTACTTC
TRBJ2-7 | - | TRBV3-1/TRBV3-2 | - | CASSRQLQGSYEQYF | TGTGCCAGCAGCCGACAATTACAGGGCTCCTACGAGCAGTACTTC
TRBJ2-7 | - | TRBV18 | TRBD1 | CASSPGTARDEQYF | TGTGCCAGCTCACCAGGGACAGCGAGGGACGAGCAGTACTTC
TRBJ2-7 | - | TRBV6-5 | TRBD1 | CASKRGQGVYEQYF | TGTGCCAGCAAAAGGGGACAGGGCGTCTACGAGCAGTACTTC
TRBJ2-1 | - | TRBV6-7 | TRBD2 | CASSYLEWTSVNEQFF | TGTGCCAGCAGTTACCTGGAATGGACTAGCGTCAATGAGCAGTTCTTC
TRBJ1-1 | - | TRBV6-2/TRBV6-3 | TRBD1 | CASSRQGLMNTEAFF | TGTGCCAGCAGTCGACAGGGACTCATGAACACTGAAGCTTTCTTT
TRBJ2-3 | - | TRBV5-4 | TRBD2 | CASSFETSITDTQYF | TGTGCCAGCAGCTTCGAGACTAGCATAACAGATACGCAGTATTTT
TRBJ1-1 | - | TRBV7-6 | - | CASSPLDTEAFF | TGTGCCAGCAGCCCCTTAGACACTGAAGCTTTCTTT
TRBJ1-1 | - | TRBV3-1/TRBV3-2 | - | CASSWTAMNTEAFF | TGTGCCAGCAGCTGGACAGCAATGAACACTGAAGCTTTCTTT
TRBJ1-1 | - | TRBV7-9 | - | CASSLGWGVVEAFF | TGTGCCAGCAGCTTAGGATGGGGGGTCGTTGAAGCTTTCTTT
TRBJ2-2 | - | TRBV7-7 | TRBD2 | CASSLGLGGNGELFF | TGTGCTAGCAGTCTCGGCCTCGGGGGGAACGGGGAGCTGTTTTTT
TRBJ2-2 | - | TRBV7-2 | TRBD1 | CASSSRTGGMNGELFF | TGTGCCAGCAGCTCCCGGACAGGGGGCATGAACGGGGAGCTGTTTTTT
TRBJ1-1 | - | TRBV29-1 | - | CSVEDGQRRTEAFF | TGCAGCGTTGAAGATGGACAGCGGAGGACTGAAGCTTTCTTT
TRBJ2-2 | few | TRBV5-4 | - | CASSLATKNTGELFF | TGTGCCAGCAGCTTGGCCACTAAGAACACCGGGGAGCTGTTTTTT
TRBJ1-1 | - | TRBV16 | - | CASSLGLTEAFF | TGTGCCAGCAGCCTTGGACTTACTGAAGCTTTCTTT
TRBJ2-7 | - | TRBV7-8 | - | CASSLELLIYEQYF | TGTGCCAGCAGCTTAGAACTACTGATTTACGAGCAGTACTTC
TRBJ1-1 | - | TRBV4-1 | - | CASKDQGRNTEAFF | TGCGCCAGCAAGGATCAGGGTCGTAACACTGAAGCTTTCTTT
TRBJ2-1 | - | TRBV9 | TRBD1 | CASSVAGTGSSYNEQFF | TGTGCCAGCAGCGTCGCCGGGACAGGGAGCTCCTACAATGAGCAGTTCTTC
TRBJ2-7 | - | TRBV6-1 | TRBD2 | CASSEYLAGAVQYF | TGTGCCAGCAGTGAATACTTAGCGGGGGCGGTTCAGTACTTC
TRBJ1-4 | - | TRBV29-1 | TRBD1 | CSVGTGHEKLFF | TGCAGCGTTGGGACAGGGCACGAAAAACTGTTTTTT
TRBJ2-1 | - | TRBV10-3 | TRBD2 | CAISEVREGRDYNEQFF | TGTGCCATCAGTGAGGTGCGGGAGGGCCGAGACTACAATGAGCAGTTCTTC
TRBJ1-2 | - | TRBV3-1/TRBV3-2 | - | CASRLGDLGYTF | TGTGCCAGCAGACTGGGAGACCTCGGCTACACCTTC
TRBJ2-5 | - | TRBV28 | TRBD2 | CASSFVWESGGVQETQYF | TGTGCCAGCAGTTTCGTATGGGAAAGCGGGGGGGTCCAAGAGACCCAGTACTTC